This is a list of T cell receptor beta chains from one sample in a study of shared clonotypes between healthy human individuals. TCRdb's table, derived via immunoSEQ multiplex PCR, lists solely in-frame clones and lacks some. Among 500,000 to 650,000 clones listed, around 78% were seen once. The sequencing input was PBMCs. These receptor sequences come from a woman aged 40 to 50 in good health. Some clones in this sample may be carry-over from other donors' samples. Each CDR3 is given with its conserved first and last residue.

V	J	CDR3
TRBV2	TRBJ1-2	CASRVTATYGYTF
TRBV20-1	TRBJ2-5	CSARLQETQYF
TRBV18	TRBJ1-1	CASSPPSMNTEALF
TRBV27	TRBJ2-3	CASSPREISTDTQYF
TRBV11-2	TRBJ2-3	CASSSGARDTQYF
TRBV14	TRBJ2-2	CASSQAGRGTGELFF
TRBV10-3	TRBJ2-3	CASSPGQGRTDTQYF
TRBV23-1	TRBJ2-1	CASSQWTSGRSYNEQFF
TRBV19	TRBJ2-4	CASSTPGIGNIQYF
TRBV2	TRBJ2-5	CASNARGEETQYF
TRBV28	TRBJ1-5	CASSLPQGQGGQPQHF
TRBV6-1	TRBJ1-3	CASSEVISGNTIYF
TRBV7-6	TRBJ2-7	CASSLVPLGRGLDF
TRBV5-1	TRBJ1-2	CASSLEAVQNYGYTF
TRBV7-2	TRBJ2-5	CASSLGTGGTQYF
TRBV28	TRBJ1-1	CASSLYGGEAFF
TRBV7-2	TRBJ2-5	CASSSRALAGLETQYF